The 5 T cell receptor beta chains presented below share a single source sample, sequenced in a study of T cell responses to AZD1222 COVID-19 vaccine (dated by TCRdb to the early 2020s). Library prep was done by the immunoSEQ multiplex PCR assay. Entries here come from immuneACCESS through TCRdb and include only in-frame sequences with V and J called. Some clones fail to appear in such tables; in the studies checked, an unresolved V gene covers under half of the shortfall, and the cause of the remainder is unknown. The sample data list 110,000 or so clones, and 80% to 90% of these were observed just once. The ten top clones hold more than 7.5% of the sample. The time point label, read with the paper, signifies: baseline before first vaccination. The material sequenced was peripheral blood, taken on day 0 of AZD1222 vaccination. These receptors were taken from an adult in good health.

A few counts support this clone. The chain is built from TRBV6-1 and TRBJ2-1; 10 bases match TRBD2. With V trimmed by 3 bases and J by 15 bases, 11 bases remained unmatched. Germline CDR1 is MNHNS and CDR2 is SASEGT. This CDR3 has 14 residues. The CDR3 coding sequence is TGTGCCAGCAGTGATTCTGATGGACTAGCGGAGATGTTCTTC. Protein sequence: CASSDSDGLAEMFF.

V usage is TRBV29-1 and J usage is TRBJ2-1; TRBD2 matches 13 bases. Trimming cost V 6 bases and J 4 bases; bases outside gene matches: 3. Germline CDR1 SQVTM, CDR2 ANQGSEA. The CDR3 has 14 amino acids. The chain's CDR3 is CSVEGLAGYNEQFF. The CDR3 DNA sequence: TGCAGCGTCGAGGGACTAGCGGGGTACAATGAGCAGTTCTTC.

The rearrangement joins TRBV10-3 to TRBJ2-3; 8 bases are a match to TRBD1. Per germline, CDR1 ENHRY and CDR2 SYGVKD. The CDR3 sequence is 14 residues long. V trimming: 6 bases; J trimming: 4 bases; junction bases outside the gene matches: 6. The CDR3 sequence is CAIRGRTGSDTQYF. The CDR3 DNA sequence: TGTGCCATCAGAGGCCGGACAGGGTCAGATACGCAGTATTTT.

This clone turned up a few times. The rearrangement joins TRBV20-1 to TRBJ1-2, with TRBD1 identical over 12 bases. Germline values: CDR1 DFQATT, CDR2 SNEGSKA (reference sequence). Losses at the gene ends were 3 bases for V and 2 bases for J; bases not matched to a gene: 4. The CDR3 runs to 15 residues. The CDR3 reads CSASAGQGANYGYTF. CDR3 in DNA: TGCAGTGCTAGTGCGGGACAGGGGGCCAACTATGGCTACACCTTC.

The J gene is TRBJ2-7, the V gene TRBV11-3; tentatively, D is TRBD1 (5 bases). CDR3 length: 13 amino acids. The germline CDR1 and CDR2 sequences are SGHNT and YENEEA. V dropped 0 bases and J dropped 10 bases, with 13 bases sitting between them. In DNA form, the CDR3 reads TGTGCCAGCAGCTTAGACTACAGGTTGGATCAGTACTTC. Amino acid sequence: CASSLDYRLDQYF.